This TCR beta chain is from a study of beta chain features in type 1 diabetes. Study-wide background: What patients shared with healthy donors was a similar profile of age, gender and cell yields.

On this clone itself: What it recognizes is unknown.

Points from the study as a whole: Naive, central memory and Treg TCRB repertoires appeared more alike in patients than in healthy donors. When Type 1 diabetes patients were examined, their TCRB CDR3s proved moderately but significantly shorter in all four CD4+ subsets. Here, the possible influence of HLA type (on TCRB rearrangement) remained unresolved.

The CDR3 length is 14 residues. Per germline, CDR1 SGHTS and CDR2 YDEGEE. V was shortened by 4 bases and J by 6 bases, with 14 bases between the two germline ends. Each sorted population was over 98% pure. All of the isolated RNA was reverse transcribed, so expressed TCRB transcripts were sequenced. Sequencing was performed with immunoSEQ multiplex PCR; in TCRdb, only in-frame clones are kept and a portion is missing. The sample records hundreds of thousands of clones, about an eighth being singletons. This sequence was found in a man between 18 and 29 years old with type 1 diabetes. Sequencing was done on a sample of naive CD4+ T cells from blood. The chain joins TRBV5-8 to TRBJ1-3, with D possibly matching TRBD1 (6 bases). CDR3 sequence: CASSRQVGVNTIYF. The CDR3 DNA follows: TGTGCCAGCAGCAGACAGGTGGGAGTAAACACCATATATTTT.